The T cell receptor (beta chain) described here comes from a study of cytomegalovirus exposure and HLA in healthy donors. Whole-study findings and limits: Sequencing had likely introduced a cluster of highly shared sequence variants as an artifact. One variant, a missense change in DCLRE1C, was linked in a later analysis to TCR beta V- and J-gene trimming.

At the time of sampling, donors were nominally healthy, though unrecorded immune exposures were likely. Germline V gene sequence: CDR1 LGHNA, CDR2 YSLEER. V lost 0 bases, J lost 10 bases, and 9 bases lay in between. This CDR3 is built from 12 residues. The primer mix had 60 Vbeta and 13 Jbeta primers. In the original processing: The authors later counted about 80 million unique TCR beta chains, some 12 million of them shared. The assay was immunoSEQ multiplex PCR, and TCRdb's table has in-frame clones only and misses some. V and J calls and clone size come straight from that table; D and trimming were deduced from the DNA. The sample contains some 130,000 clones, about 75% of which appear only once. This clone has just a few counts. Its antigen is as yet unknown.

The V call is TRBV4-3, the J call TRBJ1-1, with D maybe TRBD1 (5 bases). The sequencing input was PBMCs. This sequence originates from a woman aged 40 to 49 in good health and CMV-seronegative. CDR3: CASSQERGGAFF. CDR3 in DNA: TGCGCCAGCAGCCAAGAAAGGGGCGGAGCTTTCTTT.